This entry lists 10 T cell receptor beta chains sequenced from one sample in a study of T cell responses to AZD1222 COVID-19 vaccine. Sequenced by immunoSEQ multiplex PCR; TCRdb stores in-frame clones only, minus some. The sample contains about 94,000 clones, approximately 81% of which appear only once. Sequencing used peripheral blood, obtained 28 days after the second AZD1222 dose. These receptors were collected from an adult who received the AZD1222 COVID-19 vaccine.

The chain links TRBV5-4 to TRBJ2-1; 9 nucleotides align to TRBD2. V lost 4 bases to trimming and J lost 4 bases; unmatched junction nucleotides: 9. The germline V gene encodes CDR1 SGHNT and CDR2 YYREEE (reference sequence). The CDR3 loop spans 16 amino acids. CDR3 bases: TGTGCCAGCAGCAAATCTGGCGGGGGGGGATACAATGAGCAGTTCTTC. As protein: CASSKSGGGGYNEQFF.

The genes are TRBV19 and TRBJ2-7; TRBD2 agrees at 10 bases. CDR1 and CDR2 (germline): LNHDA, SQIVND (reference sequence). With V trimmed by 5 bases and J by 5 bases, 3 bases remained unmatched. This CDR3 is built from 13 residues. In nucleotides, the CDR3 is TGTGCCAGTAGTTGGCTAGCGGGAGACGAGCAGTACTTC. It encodes CASSWLAGDEQYF.

This clone was recorded a few times. The rearrangement uses TRBV6-5 and TRBJ1-6; no firm D call. Per germline, CDR1 MNHEY and CDR2 SVGAGI. Trimming took 5 bases from V and 9 from J, leaving 11 bases between them. The CDR3 length is 13 residues. CDR3 amino acids: CASSPGSGSPLHF. For the CDR3, the DNA is TGTGCCAGCAGTCCCGGCAGCGGTTCACCCCTCCACTTT.

The rearrangement uses TRBV30 and TRBJ1-5; D gene unclear. CDR1 GTSNPN and CDR2 SVGIG come from the germline V gene (reference sequence). The CDR3 is 12 amino acids. V was pared by 4 bases and J by 5 bases, with 9 bases between. This CDR3 is CAWNSLDQPQHF. The DNA of the CDR3 is TGTGCCTGGAATTCGTTGGATCAGCCCCAGCATTTT. The full variable domain, with the rest looked up from reference TRBV30 and TRBJ1-5, is SQTIHQWPATLVQPVGSPLSLECTVEGTSNPNLYWYRQAAGRGLQLLFYSVGIGQISSEVPQNLSASRPQDRQFILSSKKLLLSDSGFYLCAWNSLDQPQHFGDGTRLSIL.

The J gene is TRBJ1-5, the V gene TRBV23-1; no clear D gene. TRBV23-1 is assigned to the ORF class and has an uncertain function. The CDR3 length is 13 residues. The V end lost 7 bases, the J end lost 2 bases, and 9 bases lay between the germline ends. The CDR3 loop reads CASNSARNQPQHF. The DNA of the CDR3 is TGCGCCAGCAATTCAGCGCGCAATCAGCCCCAGCATTTT.

The rearrangement joins TRBV11-2 to TRBJ2-1; D remains unclear. V lost 4 bases, J lost 5 bases, and 15 bases lay in between. CDR1 and CDR2 (germline): SGHAT, FQNNGV. This CDR3 is built from 15 residues. The CDR3 coding sequence is TGTGCCAGCAGCTCGAGAGGCCCTCTTGACAATGAGCAGTTCTTC. Residues: CASSSRGPLDNEQFF.

This clone was seen only a few times. The sample has other DNA sequences that encode this CDR3 too. V is TRBV7-9 and J is TRBJ2-7; no clear D. Germline loops: CDR1 SEHNR, CDR2 FQNEAQ (reference sequence). The CDR3 length is 12 residues. Trimming shortened V by 8 bases and J by 1 base, and 9 bases separated the two germline ends. The CDR3 region has the DNA TGTGCCAGCGGCGACGGGTCCTACGAGCAGTACTTC. This sequence encodes CASGDGSYEQYF.

The chain uses TRBV24-1 and TRBJ2-1, with TRBD2 matching 8 bases. Germline trimming cut 4 bases from V and 0 bases from J; bases unmatched to any gene: 4. The CDR3 covers 16 residues. Germline-derived CDR1 and CDR2 are KGHDR and SFDVKD. CDR3 sequence: CATSDPGLDSYNEQFF. The CDR3 DNA is TGTGCCACCAGTGACCCGGGACTAGACTCCTACAATGAGCAGTTCTTC.

The V gene is TRBV7-2, the J gene TRBJ2-1, with TRBD2 matching over 15 bases. CDR1 SGHTA and CDR2 FQGNSA come from the germline V gene. The CDR3 sequence is 18 residues long. V lost 1 base to trimming and J lost 4 bases; unmatched junction nucleotides: 5. CDR3 DNA sequence: TGTGCCAGCAGCTTAGTGAGGACTAGCGGGGGGGTTTACAATGAGCAGTTCTTC. This gives the protein CASSLVRTSGGVYNEQFF.

V usage is TRBV7-9 and J usage is TRBJ1-4; D uncertain. Germline V gives CDR1 SEHNR, CDR2 FQNEAQ (reference sequence). This CDR3 has 13 amino acids. V dropped 1 base and J dropped 5 bases, with 5 bases sitting between them. CDR3 in amino acids: CASSLVGNEKLFF. In nucleotides, the CDR3 is TGTGCCAGCAGCTTAGTTGGGAATGAAAAACTGTTTTTT.